The subject of this entry is one T cell receptor beta chain. The CDR3 is made up of 14 amino acids. V gave up 3 bases and J gave up 1 base; unmatched junction bases: 2. The germline V gene encodes CDR1 SGDLS and CDR2 YYNGEE. This record comes from a study of blood T cell repertoires in COVID-19. Here immunoSEQ multiplex PCR was the method, and the copy in TCRdb shows in-frame clones only, minus some. The sample holds 300,000 to 400,000 clones, 85% to 90% seen once. The sequenced sample was peripheral blood. The TCR was taken from a woman in her 70s with COVID-19, enrolled during active disease. V gene TRBV9 combines with J gene TRBJ2-5, with 8 bases matching TRBD2. The CDR3 bases are TGTGCCAGCAGCGAGGCGGGGGGCCAAGAGACCCAGTACTTC. Translation gives CASSEAGGQETQYF.